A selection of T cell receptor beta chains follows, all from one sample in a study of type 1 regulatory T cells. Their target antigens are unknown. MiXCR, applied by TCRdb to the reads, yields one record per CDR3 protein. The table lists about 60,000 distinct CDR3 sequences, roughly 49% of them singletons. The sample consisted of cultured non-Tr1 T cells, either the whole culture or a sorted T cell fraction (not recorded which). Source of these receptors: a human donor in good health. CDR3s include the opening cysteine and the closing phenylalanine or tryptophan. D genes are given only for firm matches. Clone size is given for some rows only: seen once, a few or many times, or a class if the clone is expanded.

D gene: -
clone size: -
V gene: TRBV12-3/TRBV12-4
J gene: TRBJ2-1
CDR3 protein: CASSLVLGQGSYNEQFF
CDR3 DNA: TGTGCCAGCAGTTTAGTGTTGGGGCAGGGATCGTACAATGAGCAGTTCTTC

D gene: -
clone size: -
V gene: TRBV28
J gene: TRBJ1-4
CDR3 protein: CASSFHQATNEKLFF
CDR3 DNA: TGTGCCAGCAGTTTTCATCAGGCAACTAATGAAAAACTGTTTTTT

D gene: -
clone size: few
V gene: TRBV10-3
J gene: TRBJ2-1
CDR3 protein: CAISYSYNEQFF
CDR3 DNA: TGTGCCATCAGCTACTCCTACAATGAGCAGTTCTTC

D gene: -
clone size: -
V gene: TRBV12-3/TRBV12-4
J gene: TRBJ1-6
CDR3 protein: CASRQQGWSSSPLHF
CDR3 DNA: TGTGCCAGCAGGCAACAGGGTTGGTCTAGTTCACCCCTCCACTTT

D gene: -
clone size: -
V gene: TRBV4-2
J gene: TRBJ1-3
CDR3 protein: CASSQGRASGNTIYF
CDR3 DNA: TGTGCCAGCAGCCAAGGGCGGGCCTCTGGAAACACCATATATTTT

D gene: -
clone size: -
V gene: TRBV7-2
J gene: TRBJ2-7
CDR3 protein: CASSLVGRLSYEQYF
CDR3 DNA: TGTGCCAGCAGCTTAGTGGGACGCCTCTCCTACGAGCAGTACTTC

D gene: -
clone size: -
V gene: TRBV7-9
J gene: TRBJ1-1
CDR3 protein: CASSYATLASGSANEAFF
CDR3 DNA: TGTGCCAGCAGCTATGCCACCTTAGCCTCGGGCAGCGCAAATGAAGCTTTCTTT

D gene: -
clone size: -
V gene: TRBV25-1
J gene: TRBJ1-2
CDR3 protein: CASSAGAGYTF
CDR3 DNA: TGTGCCAGCAGTGCCGGTGCAGGCTACACCTTC

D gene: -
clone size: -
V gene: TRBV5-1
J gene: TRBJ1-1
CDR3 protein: CASSLVASGTTSTEAFF
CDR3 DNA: TGCGCCAGCAGCTTGGTGGCCTCGGGTACCACGTCCACTGAAGCTTTCTTT

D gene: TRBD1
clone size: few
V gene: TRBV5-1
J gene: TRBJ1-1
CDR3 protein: CASSSTGMGIEAFF
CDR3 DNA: TGCGCCAGCAGCTCGACAGGGATGGGGATTGAAGCTTTCTTT

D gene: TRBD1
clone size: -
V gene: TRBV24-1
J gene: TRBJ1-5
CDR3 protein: CSTSDTGQPSQPQHF
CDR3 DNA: TGTTCCACCAGTGACACGGGACAGCCTAGTCAGCCCCAGCATTTT

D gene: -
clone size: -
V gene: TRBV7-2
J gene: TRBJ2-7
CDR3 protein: CASSFTGRYEQYF
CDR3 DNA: TGTGCCAGCAGCTTCACAGGGCGCTACGAGCAGTACTTC

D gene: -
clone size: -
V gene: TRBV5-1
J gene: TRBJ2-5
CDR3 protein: CASSLVTTQETQHF
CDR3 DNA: TGCGCCAGCAGCTTGGTCACTACTCAAGAGACCCAGCACTTC

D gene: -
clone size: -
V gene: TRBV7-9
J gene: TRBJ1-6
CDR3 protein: CASSLGRGMENLHF
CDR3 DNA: TGTGCCAGCAGCTTGGGCAGGGGCATGGAAAACCTCCACTTT

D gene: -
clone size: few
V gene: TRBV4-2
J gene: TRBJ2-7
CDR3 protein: CASSQDPGGTFYEQYF
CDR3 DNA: TGTGCCAGCAGCCAAGACCCAGGAGGGACCTTCTACGAGCAGTACTTC

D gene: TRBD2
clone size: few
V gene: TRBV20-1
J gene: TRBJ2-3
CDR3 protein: CSASLGAGGLDTQYF
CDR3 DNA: TGCAGTGCTAGTCTAGGAGCGGGGGGGCTAGATACGCAGTATTTT

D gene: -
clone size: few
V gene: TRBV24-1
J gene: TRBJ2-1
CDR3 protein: CATSDGPGEQFF
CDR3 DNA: TGTGCCACCAGTGACGGACCAGGAGAGCAGTTCTTC

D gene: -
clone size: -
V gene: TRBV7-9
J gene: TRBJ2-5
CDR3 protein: CASSSDGGTQYF
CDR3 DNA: TGTGCCAGCAGCTCCGACGGGGGGACCCAGTACTTC

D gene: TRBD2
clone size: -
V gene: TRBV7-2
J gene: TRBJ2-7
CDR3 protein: CASSQGTSGGGEQYF
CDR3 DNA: TGTGCCAGCAGCCAGGGGACTAGCGGGGGCGGCGAGCAGTACTTC

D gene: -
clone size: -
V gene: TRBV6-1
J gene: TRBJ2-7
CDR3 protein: CASKASRYEQYF
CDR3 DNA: TGTGCTAGCAAGGCCAGCCGGTACGAGCAGTACTTC

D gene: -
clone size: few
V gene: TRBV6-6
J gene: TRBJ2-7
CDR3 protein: CASSLAESYEQYF
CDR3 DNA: TGTGCCAGCAGCCTCGCAGAGAGCTACGAGCAGTACTTC

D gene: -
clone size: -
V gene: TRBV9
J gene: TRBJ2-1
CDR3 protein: CASSPTQLTPYNEQFF
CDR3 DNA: TGTGCCAGCAGCCCTACCCAGCTAACGCCCTACAATGAGCAGTTCTTC

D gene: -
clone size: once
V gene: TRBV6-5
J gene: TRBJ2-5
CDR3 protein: CASSFTQGKTQYF
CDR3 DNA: TGTGCCAGCAGTTTCACTCAGGGGAAGACCCAGTACTTC

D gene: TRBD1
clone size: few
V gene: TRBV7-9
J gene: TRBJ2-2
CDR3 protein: CASSWGQSTGELFF
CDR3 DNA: TGTGCCAGCAGCTGGGGACAGTCCACCGGGGAGCTGTTTTTT

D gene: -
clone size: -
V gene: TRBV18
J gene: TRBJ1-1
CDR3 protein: CASSAEQDTEAFF
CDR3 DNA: TGTGCCAGCTCAGCCGAACAGGACACTGAAGCTTTCTTT

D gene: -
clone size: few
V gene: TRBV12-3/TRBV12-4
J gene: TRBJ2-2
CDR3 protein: CASSPDYLADENTGELFF
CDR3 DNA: TGTGCCAGCAGTCCCGACTATCTGGCAGACGAGAACACCGGGGAGCTGTTTTTT

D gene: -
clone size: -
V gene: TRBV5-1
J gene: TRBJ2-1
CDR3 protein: CASSLGWGAAGNNEQFF
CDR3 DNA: TGCGCCAGCAGCCTGGGTTGGGGTGCCGCTGGTAACAATGAGCAGTTCTTC

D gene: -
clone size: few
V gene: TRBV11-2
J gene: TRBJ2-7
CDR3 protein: CASSSSPGQQYEQYF
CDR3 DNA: TGTGCCAGCAGCTCCAGTCCGGGACAACAGTACGAGCAGTACTTC

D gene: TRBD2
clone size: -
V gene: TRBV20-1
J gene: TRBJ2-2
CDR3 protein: CSVGLAGGQGNTGELFF
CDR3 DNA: TGCAGTGTCGGACTAGCGGGGGGGCAAGGGAACACCGGGGAGCTGTTTTTT

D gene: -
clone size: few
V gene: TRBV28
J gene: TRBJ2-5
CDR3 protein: CASSTIPTGLETQYF
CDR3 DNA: TGTGCCAGCAGTACGATCCCTACTGGATTAGAGACCCAGTACTTC